This entry features one T cell receptor beta chain sequence. The antigen is undetermined. The CDR3 consists of 15 residues. CDR1 is SNHLY, CDR2 FYNNEI, per germline. Unmatched junction bases numbered 7, after V lost 4 bases and J lost 6 bases. Building the TCR beta libraries relied on iRepertoire HTBI primers, and CDR3 regions underwent Arm-PCR. TCRdb used MiXCR to reprocess the multiplex PCR reads, holding one entry per CDR3 protein. The sample gives some 250,000 distinct CDR3 sequences, around 20% of which show up once; around 20% is in the top ten. The time point: newly diagnosed GD, antithyroid drugs for less than 3 months. From RNA extracted from PBMCs, the TCR library was made. The source of the sample is a study of regulatory T cells in long-lasting Graves disease. Looking at the study overall: Newly diagnosed Graves' patients had taken antithyroid drugs under 3 months. Whole-study results and caveats: Between persistent patients, thousands of public clonotypes were shared, exceeding the roughly 940 shared between new patients.

The rearrangement links TRBV2 to TRBJ2-1; the match to TRBD2 covers 9 bases. The sequence was obtained from a female donor with Graves disease. Here the sequenced sample was peripheral blood mononuclear cells (PBMCs), taken at new diagnosis, from a patient treated with antithyroid drugs. The CDR3 spells CASSVRSGRGNEQFF. The DNA of the CDR3 is TGTGCCAGCAGTGTACGTAGCGGGAGAGGCAATGAGCAGTTCTTC. Full variable domain (rest looked up from reference TRBV2 and TRBJ2-1): EPEVTQTPSHQVTQMGQEVILRCVPISNHLYFYWYRQILGQKVEFLVSFYNNEISEKSEIFDDQFSVERPDGSNFTLKIRSTKLEDSAMYFCASSVRSGRGNEQFFGPGTRLTVL.